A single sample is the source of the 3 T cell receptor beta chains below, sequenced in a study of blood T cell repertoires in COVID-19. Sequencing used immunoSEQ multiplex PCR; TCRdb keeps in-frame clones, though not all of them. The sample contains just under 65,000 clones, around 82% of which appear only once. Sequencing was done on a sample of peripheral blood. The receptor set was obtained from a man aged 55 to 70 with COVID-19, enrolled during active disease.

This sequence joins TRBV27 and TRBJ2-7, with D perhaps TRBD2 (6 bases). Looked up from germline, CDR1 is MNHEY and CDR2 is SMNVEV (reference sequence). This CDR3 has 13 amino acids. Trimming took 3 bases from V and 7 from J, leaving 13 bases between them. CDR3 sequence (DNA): TGTGCCAGCAGTTTTGGTGGCGGGGCGGAGCAGTACTTC. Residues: CASSFGGGAEQYF.

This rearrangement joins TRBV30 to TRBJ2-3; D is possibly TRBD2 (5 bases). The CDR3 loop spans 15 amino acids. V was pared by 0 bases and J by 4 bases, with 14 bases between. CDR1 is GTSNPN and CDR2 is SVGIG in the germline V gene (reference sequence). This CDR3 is CAWSVRLAGADTQYF. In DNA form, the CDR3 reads TGTGCCTGGAGTGTACGCCTAGCAGGAGCAGATACGCAGTATTTT. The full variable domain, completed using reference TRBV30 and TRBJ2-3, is SQTIHQWPATLVQPVGSPLSLECTVEGTSNPNLYWYRQAAGRGLQLLFYSVGIGQISSEVPQNLSASRPQDRQFILSSKKLLLSDSGFYLCAWSVRLAGADTQYFGPGTRLTVL.

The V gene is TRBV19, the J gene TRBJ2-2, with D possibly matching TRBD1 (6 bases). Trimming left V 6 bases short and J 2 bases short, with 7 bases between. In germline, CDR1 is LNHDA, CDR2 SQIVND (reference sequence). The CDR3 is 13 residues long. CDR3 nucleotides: TGTGCCAGTAGGGGGGCCAACACCGGGGAGCTGTTTTTT. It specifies CASRGANTGELFF.